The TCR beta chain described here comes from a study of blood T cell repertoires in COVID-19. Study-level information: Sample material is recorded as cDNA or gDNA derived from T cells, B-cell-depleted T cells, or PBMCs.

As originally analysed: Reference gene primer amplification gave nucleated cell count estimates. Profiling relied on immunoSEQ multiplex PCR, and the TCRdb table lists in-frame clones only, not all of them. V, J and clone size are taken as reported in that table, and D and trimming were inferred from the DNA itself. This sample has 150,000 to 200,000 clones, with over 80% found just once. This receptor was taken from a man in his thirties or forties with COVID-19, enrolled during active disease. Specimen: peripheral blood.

CDR3 in amino acids: CASSPGQGASYGYTF. The CDR3 DNA sequence: TGTGCCAGCAGCCCCGGACAGGGGGCTTCCTATGGCTACACCTTC. The rearrangement links TRBV7-3 to TRBJ1-2; 11 nucleotides line up with TRBD1. The CDR3 length is 15 residues. From germline, CDR1 is SGHTA and CDR2 FQGTGA. V gave up 5 bases and J gave up 4 bases; unmatched junction bases: 6. Filled out from reference TRBV7-3 and TRBJ1-2, the complete variable domain reads GAGVSQTPSNKVTEKGKYVELRCDPISGHTALYWYRQSLGQGPEFLIYFQGTGAADDSGLPNDRFFAVRPEGSVSTLKIQRTERGDSAVYLCASSPGQGASYGYTFGSGTRLTVV.